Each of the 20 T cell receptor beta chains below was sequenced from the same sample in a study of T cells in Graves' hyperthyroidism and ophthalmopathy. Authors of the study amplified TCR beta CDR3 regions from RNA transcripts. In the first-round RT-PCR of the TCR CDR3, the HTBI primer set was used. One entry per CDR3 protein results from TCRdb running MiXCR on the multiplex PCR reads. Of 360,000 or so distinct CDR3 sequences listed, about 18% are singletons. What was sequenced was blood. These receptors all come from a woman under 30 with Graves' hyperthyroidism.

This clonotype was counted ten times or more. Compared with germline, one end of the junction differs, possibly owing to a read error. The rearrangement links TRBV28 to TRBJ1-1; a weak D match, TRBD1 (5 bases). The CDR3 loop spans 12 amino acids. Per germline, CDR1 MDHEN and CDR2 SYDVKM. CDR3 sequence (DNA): TGTGCCAGCAGTTCTCGGGACCGGGACTTGAAGTTT. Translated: CASSSRDRDLKF.

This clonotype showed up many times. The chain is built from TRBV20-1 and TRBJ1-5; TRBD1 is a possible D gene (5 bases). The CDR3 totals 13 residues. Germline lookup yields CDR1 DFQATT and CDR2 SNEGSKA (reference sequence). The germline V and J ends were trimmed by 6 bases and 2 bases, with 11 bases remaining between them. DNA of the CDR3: TGCAGTGCAGGGGAGCCAGGCAATCAGCCCCAGCATTTT. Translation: CSAGEPGNQPQHF.

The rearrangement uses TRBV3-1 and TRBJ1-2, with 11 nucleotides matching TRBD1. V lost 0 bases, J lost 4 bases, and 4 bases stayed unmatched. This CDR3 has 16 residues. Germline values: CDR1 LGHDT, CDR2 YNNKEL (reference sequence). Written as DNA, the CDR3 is TGTGCCAGCAGCCAAGAAGGACAGGGGGCCGGCTATGGCTACACCTTC. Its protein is CASSQEGQGAGYGYTF.

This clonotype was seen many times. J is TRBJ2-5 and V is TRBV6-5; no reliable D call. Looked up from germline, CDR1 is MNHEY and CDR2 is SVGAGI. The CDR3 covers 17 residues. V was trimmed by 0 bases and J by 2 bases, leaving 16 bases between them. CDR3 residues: CASSYSALGYGQETQYF. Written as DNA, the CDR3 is TGTGCCAGCAGTTACTCGGCTTTGGGTTACGGACAAGAGACCCAGTACTTC.

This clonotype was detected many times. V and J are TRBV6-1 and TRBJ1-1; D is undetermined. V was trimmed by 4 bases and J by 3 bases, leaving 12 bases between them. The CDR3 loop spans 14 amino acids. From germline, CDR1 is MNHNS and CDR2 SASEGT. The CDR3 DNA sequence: TGTGCCAGCAGTGTCCGCCGTCAGGACACTGAAGCTTTCTTT. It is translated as CASSVRRQDTEAFF.

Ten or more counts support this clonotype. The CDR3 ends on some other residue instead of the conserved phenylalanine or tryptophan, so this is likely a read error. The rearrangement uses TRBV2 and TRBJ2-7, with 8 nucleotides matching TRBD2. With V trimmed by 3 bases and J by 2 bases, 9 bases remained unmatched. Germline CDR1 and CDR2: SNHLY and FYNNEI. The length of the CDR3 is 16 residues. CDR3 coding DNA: TGTGCCAGCAGTGATACTAGGCGGGGGGTAACCTACGAGCAGTACCTC. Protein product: CASSDTRRGVTYEQYL.

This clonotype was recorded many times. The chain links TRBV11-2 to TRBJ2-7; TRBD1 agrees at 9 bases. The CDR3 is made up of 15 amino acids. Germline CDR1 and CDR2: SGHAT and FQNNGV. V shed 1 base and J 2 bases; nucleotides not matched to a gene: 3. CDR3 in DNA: TGTGCCAGCAGCTTAGCTCGGACAGGGGCCTACGAGCAGTACTTC. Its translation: CASSLARTGAYEQYF.

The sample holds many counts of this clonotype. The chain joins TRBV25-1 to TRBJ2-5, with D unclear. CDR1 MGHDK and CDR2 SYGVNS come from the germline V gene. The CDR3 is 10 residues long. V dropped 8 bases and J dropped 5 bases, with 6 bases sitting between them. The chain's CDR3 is CASYGETQYF. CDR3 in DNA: TGTGCCAGCTACGGGGAGACCCAGTACTTC.

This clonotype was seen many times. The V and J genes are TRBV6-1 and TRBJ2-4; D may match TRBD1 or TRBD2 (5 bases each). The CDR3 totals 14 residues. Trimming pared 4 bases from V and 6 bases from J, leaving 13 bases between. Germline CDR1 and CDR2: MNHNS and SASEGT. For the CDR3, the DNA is TGTGCCAGCAGTGTTCCAGGGAGTGGAAACATTCAGTACTTC. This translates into CASSVPGSGNIQYF.

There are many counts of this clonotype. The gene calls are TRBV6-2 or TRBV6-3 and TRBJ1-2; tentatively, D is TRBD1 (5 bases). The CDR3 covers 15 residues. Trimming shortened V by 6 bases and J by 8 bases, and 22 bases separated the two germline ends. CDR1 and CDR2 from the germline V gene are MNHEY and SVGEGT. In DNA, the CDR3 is TGTGCCAGCAGCGCTTTCTCCGGGACCCTAAAGGGCTACACCTTC. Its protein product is CASSAFSGTLKGYTF.

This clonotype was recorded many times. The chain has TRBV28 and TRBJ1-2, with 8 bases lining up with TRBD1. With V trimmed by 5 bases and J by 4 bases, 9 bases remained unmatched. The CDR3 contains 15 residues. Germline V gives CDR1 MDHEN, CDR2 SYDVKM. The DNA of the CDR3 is TGTGCCAGCAGTCCGACAGGGGCTTGGACCTATGGCTACACCTTC. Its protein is CASSPTGAWTYGYTF.

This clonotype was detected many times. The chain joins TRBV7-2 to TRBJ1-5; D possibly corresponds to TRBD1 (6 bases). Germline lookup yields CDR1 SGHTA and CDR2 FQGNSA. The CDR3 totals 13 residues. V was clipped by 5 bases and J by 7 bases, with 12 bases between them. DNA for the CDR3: TGTGCCAGCAGCCCGAACAGGGCCCAGCCCCAGCATTTT. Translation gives CASSPNRAQPQHF.

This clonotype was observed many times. The CDR3 nucleotides read TGCAGTGCTGGCCCCTTAAACATTCAGTACTTC. Encoded protein: CSAGPLNIQYF. This rearrangement joins TRBV20-1 to TRBJ2-4; D remains ambiguous. The V and J ends lost 5 bases and 6 bases respectively, with 8 bases between them. CDR1 and CDR2 (germline): DFQATT, SNEGSKA (reference sequence). This CDR3 contains 11 residues.

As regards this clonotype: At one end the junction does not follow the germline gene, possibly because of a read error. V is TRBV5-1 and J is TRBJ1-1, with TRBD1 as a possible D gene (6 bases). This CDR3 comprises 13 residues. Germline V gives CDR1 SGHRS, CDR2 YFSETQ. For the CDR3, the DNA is TGCGCCAGCAGCTGGGGGCTGAACACTGAATCTTTCTTT. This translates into CASSWGLNTESFF.

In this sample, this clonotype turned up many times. CDR3 bases: TGTGCCAGCAGCTTCGGAGGGGGGGCATCAGAGACCCAGTACTTC. Protein: CASSFGGGASETQYF. This chain joins TRBV13 and TRBJ2-5; D perhaps matches TRBD2 (7 bases). V was shortened by 3 bases and J by 4 bases, with 15 bases between the two germline ends. CDR1 is PRHDT and CDR2 is FYEKMQ in the germline V gene (reference sequence). The CDR3 contains 15 residues.

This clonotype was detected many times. The CDR3 is CASSPWDSKETQYF. The CDR3 coding sequence is TGTGCCAGCAGCCCTTGGGACAGTAAAGAGACCCAGTACTTC. V is TRBV11-2 and J is TRBJ2-5; 7 bases are shared with TRBD1. V shed 5 bases, J shed 3 bases, and the junction held 6 bases outside the gene matches. Germline CDR1 and CDR2: SGHAT and FQNNGV. This CDR3 region has 14 residues.

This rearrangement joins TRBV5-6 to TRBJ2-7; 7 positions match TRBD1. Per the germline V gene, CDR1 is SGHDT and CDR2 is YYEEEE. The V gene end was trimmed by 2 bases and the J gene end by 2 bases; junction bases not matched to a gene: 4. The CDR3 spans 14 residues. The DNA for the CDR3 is TGTGCCAGCAGCTTACTCGACAGGGCCTACGAGCAGTACTTC. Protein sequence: CASSLLDRAYEQYF.

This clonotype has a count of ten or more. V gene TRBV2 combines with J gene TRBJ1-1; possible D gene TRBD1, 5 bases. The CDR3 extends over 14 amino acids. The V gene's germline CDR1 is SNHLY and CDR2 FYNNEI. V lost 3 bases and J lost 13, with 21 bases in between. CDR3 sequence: CASSDRQSLAGVFF. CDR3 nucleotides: TGTGCCAGCAGTGATAGACAGTCACTGGCCGGGGTTTTCTTT.

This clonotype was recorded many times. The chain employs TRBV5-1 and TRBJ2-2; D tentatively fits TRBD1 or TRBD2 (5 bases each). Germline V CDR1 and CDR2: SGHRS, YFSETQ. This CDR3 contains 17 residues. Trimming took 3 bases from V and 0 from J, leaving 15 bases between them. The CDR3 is CASSSWDGTANTGELFF. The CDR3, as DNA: TGCGCCAGCAGCTCCTGGGACGGAACCGCGAACACCGGGGAGCTGTTTTTT.

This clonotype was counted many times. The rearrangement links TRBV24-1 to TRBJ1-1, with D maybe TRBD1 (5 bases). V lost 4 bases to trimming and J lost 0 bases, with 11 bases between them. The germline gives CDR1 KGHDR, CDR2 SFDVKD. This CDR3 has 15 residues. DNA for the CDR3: TGTGCCACCAGTGACCCGACAGCTATGAACACTGAAGCTTTCTTT. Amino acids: CATSDPTAMNTEAFF.